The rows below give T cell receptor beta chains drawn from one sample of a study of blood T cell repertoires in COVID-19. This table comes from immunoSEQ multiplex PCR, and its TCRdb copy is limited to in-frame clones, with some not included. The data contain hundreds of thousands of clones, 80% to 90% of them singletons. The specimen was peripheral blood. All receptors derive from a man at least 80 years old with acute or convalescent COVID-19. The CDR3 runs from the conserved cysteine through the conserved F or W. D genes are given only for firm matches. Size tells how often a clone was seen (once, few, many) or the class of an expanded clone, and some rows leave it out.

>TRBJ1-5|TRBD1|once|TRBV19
CASSMQRQGQGPQHF
TGTGCCAGTAGTATGCAGCGACAGGGCCAGGGGCCCCAGCATTTT
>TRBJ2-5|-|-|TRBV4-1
CASSRGGSLETQYF
TGCGCCAGCAGCCGCGGTGGTAGTCTAGAGACCCAGTACTTC
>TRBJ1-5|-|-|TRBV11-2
CASSLGASNQPQHF
TGTGCCAGCAGCTTAGGGGCTAGCAATCAGCCCCAGCATTTT
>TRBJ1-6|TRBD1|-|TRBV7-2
CASSIGQGRYNSPLHF
TGTGCCAGCAGCATTGGACAGGGCCGATATAATTCACCCCTCCACTTT
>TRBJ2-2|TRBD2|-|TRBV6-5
CASRTGGRANGELFF
TGTGCCAGCAGAACCGGGGGGAGGGCCAACGGGGAGCTGTTTTTT
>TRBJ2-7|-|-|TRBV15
CATSRDKGAYEQYF
TGTGCCACCAGCAGAGATAAGGGGGCCTACGAGCAGTACTTC
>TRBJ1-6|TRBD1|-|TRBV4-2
CASSQDRAGGSPLHF
TGTGCCAGCAGCCAAGATCGGGCAGGGGGTTCACCCCTCCACTTT
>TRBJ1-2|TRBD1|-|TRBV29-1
CSVVGQGRIYGYTF
TGCAGCGTTGTTGGACAGGGGCGTATCTATGGCTACACCTTC
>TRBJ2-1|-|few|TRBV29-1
CSVEVRTVRDEQFF
TGCAGCGTTGAAGTCAGGACAGTAAGGGATGAGCAGTTCTTC
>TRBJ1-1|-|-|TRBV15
CATSRGDRNTEAFF
TGTGCCACCAGCAGAGGTGACAGGAACACTGAAGCTTTCTTT
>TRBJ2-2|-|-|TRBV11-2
CASSLNTGELFF
TGTGCCAGCAGCCTTAACACCGGGGAGCTGTTTTTT
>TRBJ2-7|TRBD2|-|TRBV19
CASSTTLAGGSYEQYF
TGTGCCAGTAGTACCACTCTAGCGGGAGGCTCCTACGAGCAGTACTTC
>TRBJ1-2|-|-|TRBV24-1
CATSERTAYGYTF
TGTGCCACCAGTGAGAGGACAGCCTATGGCTACACCTTC
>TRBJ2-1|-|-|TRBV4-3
CASSQFSGVPNEQFF
TGCGCCAGCAGCCAATTTTCCGGGGTTCCCAATGAGCAGTTCTTC
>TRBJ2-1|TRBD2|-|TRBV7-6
CASSLVLAGGGEQFF
TGTGCCAGCAGCTTAGTACTAGCGGGAGGCGGTGAGCAGTTCTTC
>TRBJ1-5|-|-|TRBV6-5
CASSPGWESNQPQHF
TGTGCCAGCAGCCCCGGTTGGGAGAGCAATCAGCCCCAGCATTTT
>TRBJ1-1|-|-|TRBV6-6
CASRVPQEGTEAFF
TGTGCCAGCAGGGTCCCTCAAGAGGGCACTGAAGCTTTCTTT
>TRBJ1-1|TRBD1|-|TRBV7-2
CASRTGQVGEAFF
TGTGCCAGCAGGACCGGACAGGTGGGTGAAGCTTTCTTT
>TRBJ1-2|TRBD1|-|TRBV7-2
CASSLADAGTGNYGYTF
TGTGCCAGCAGCTTAGCCGACGCCGGGACAGGGAACTATGGCTACACCTTC
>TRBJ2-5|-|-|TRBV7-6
CASSLWEDQETQYF
TGTGCCAGCAGTCTTTGGGAGGACCAAGAGACCCAGTACTTC
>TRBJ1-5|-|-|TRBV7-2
CASSLAAGINQPQHF
TGTGCCAGCAGCTTAGCAGCGGGAATCAATCAGCCCCAGCATTTT
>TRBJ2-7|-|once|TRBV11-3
CASSLELGANSFYEQYF
TGTGCCAGCAGCTTAGAGTTGGGCGCGAATTCATTCTACGAGCAGTACTTC
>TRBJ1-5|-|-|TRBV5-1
CASSPGGGSNQPQHF
TGCGCCAGCAGCCCGGGGGGAGGGAGCAATCAGCCCCAGCATTTT
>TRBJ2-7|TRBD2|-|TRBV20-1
CGTGLAGVQYF
TGCGGCACGGGACTAGCGGGAGTACAGTACTTC
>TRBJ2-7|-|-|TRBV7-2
CASSLGKQGYEQYF
TGTGCCAGCAGCTTAGGAAAACAGGGTTACGAGCAGTACTTC
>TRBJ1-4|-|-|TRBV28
CASSPTRGAKEKLFF
TGTGCCAGCAGTCCTACTCGGGGGGCAAAAGAAAAACTGTTTTTT
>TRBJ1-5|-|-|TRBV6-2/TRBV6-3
CASSRLPTSSNQPQHF
TGTGCCAGCAGTCGATTACCTACGAGTAGCAATCAGCCCCAGCATTTT
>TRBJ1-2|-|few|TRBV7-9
CASSRDLRGYTF
TGTGCCAGCAGCCGAGACTTGCGCGGCTACACCTTC
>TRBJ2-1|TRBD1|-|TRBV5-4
CATQSLSGQGVHYNEQFF
TGTGCCACCCAAAGCTTGTCCGGACAGGGGGTCCACTACAATGAGCAGTTCTTC
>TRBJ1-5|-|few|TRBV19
CASSFLQGKGAQHF
TGTGCCAGTAGCTTCCTCCAGGGAAAAGGGGCCCAGCATTTT
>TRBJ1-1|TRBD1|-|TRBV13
CASSQGTVNTEAFF
TGTGCCAGCAGCCAAGGGACAGTGAACACTGAAGCTTTCTTT
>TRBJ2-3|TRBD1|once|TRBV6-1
CASSELETGGVSQYF
TGTGCCAGCAGTGAACTTGAGACAGGGGGTGTTTCGCAGTATTTT
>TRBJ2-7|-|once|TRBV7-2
CASSLAQGGQGYEQYF
TGTGCCAGCAGCTTAGCACAGGGTGGCCAGGGCTACGAGCAGTACTTC
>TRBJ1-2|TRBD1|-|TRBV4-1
CASSHPRDRGGGYTF
TGCGCCAGCAGCCACCCTCGGGACAGAGGGGGTGGCTACACCTTC
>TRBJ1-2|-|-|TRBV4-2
CASSQGTVIACF
TGTGCCAGCAGCCAAGGGACAGTGATCGCTTGCTTC
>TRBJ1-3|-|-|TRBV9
CASSVAGTGNTIYF
TGTGCCAGCAGCGTAGCGGGGACAGGAAACACCATATATTTT
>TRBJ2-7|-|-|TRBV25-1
CASSDTRDSYEQYF
TGTGCCAGCAGTGATACCAGGGACTCCTACGAGCAGTACTTC
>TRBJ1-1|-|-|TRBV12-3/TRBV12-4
CASSGPGAEAFF
TGTGCCAGCAGTGGGCCTGGTGCGGAAGCTTTCTTT
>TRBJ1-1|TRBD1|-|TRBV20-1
CSASPGRGSGAEAFF
TGCAGTGCTAGTCCAGGCAGGGGGTCAGGGGCTGAAGCTTTCTTT
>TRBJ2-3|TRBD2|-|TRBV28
CATRPLAGKGITDTQYF
TGTGCCACCCGCCCCCTAGCGGGGAAAGGGATCACAGATACGCAGTATTTT
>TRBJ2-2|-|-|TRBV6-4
CASSVTQANTGELFF
TGTGCCAGCAGTGTCACACAAGCGAACACCGGGGAGCTGTTTTTT
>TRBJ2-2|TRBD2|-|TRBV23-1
CASSQSPRFQRGTGELFF
TGCGCCAGCAGTCAATCCCCCCGTTTTCAGCGGGGTACCGGGGAGCTGTTTTTT
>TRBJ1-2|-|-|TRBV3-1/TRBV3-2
CASSNRPGANYGYTF
TGTGCCAGCAGCAATCGTCCGGGAGCTAACTATGGCTACACCTTC
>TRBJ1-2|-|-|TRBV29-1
CSVQSGYGYTF
TGCAGCGTCCAATCGGGATATGGCTACACCTTC
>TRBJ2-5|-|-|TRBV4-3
CASSQDSIRETQYF
TGCGCCAGCAGCCAAGATTCAATTAGAGAGACCCAGTACTTC
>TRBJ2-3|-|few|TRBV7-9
CASSLVWTGSIDTQYF
TGTGCCAGCAGCCTAGTCTGGACGGGGTCGATTGATACGCAGTATTTT
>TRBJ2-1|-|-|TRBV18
CASSPGSGGNEQFF
TGTGCCAGCTCACCAGGCTCCGGGGGCAATGAGCAGTTCTTC
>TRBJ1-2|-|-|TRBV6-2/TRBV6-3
CASSYSRNLVGGYTF
TGTGCCAGCAGTTACTCGAGAAATCTAGTAGGAGGCTACACCTTC
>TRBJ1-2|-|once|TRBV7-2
CASSPRGNYGYTF
TGTGCCAGCAGCCCCAGGGGTAACTATGGCTACACCTTC
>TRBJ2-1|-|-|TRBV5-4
CASSLKTGFQYNEQFF
TGTGCCAGCAGCTTGAAAACAGGGTTCCAATACAATGAGCAGTTCTTC
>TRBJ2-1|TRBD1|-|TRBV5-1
CASSLGQGAYNEQFF
TGCGCCAGCAGCTTAGGACAGGGGGCCTACAATGAGCAGTTCTTC
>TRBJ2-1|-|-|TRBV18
CASSLVRDIGSYNEQFF
TGTGCCAGCTCCCTTGTCCGGGACATAGGGTCCTACAATGAGCAGTTCTTC
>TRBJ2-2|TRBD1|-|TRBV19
CASSIGQGGTGELFF
TGTGCCAGTAGTATCGGACAGGGGGGTACCGGGGAGCTGTTTTTT
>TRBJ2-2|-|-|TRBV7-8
CASSLRAAGTGELFF
TGTGCCAGCAGCTTAAGGGCGGCGGGCACCGGGGAGCTGTTTTTT
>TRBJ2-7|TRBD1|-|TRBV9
CASSATGGSSYEQYF
TGTGCCAGCAGCGCGACAGGGGGAAGCTCCTACGAGCAGTACTTC
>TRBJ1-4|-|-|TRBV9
CASSDSGATNEKLFF
TGTGCCAGCAGCGACTCAGGGGCAACTAATGAAAAACTGTTTTTT
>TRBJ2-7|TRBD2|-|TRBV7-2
CASRKSTSGNTYEQYF
TGTGCCAGCAGGAAATCGACTAGCGGCAACACCTACGAGCAGTACTTC
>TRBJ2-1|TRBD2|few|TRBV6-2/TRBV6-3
CASSYMTSGANEQFF
TGTGCCAGCAGTTACATGACTAGCGGGGCCAATGAGCAGTTCTTC
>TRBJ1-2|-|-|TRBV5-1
CASSSSGQNYGYTF
TGCGCCAGCAGCTCAAGCGGACAGAACTATGGCTACACCTTC
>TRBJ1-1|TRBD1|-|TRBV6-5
CASSYTGQGIEAFF
TGTGCCAGCAGTTACACTGGACAGGGGATTGAAGCTTTCTTT